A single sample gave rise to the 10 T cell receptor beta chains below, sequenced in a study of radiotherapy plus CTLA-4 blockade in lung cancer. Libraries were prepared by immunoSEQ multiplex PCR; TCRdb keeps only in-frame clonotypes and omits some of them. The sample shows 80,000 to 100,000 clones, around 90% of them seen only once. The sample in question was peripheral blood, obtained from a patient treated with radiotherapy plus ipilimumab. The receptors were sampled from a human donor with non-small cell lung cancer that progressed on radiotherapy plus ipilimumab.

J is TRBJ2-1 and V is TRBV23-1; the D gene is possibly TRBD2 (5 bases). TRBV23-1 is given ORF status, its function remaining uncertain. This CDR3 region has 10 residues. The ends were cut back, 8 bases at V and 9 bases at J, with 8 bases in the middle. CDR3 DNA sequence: TGCGCCAGCCAACTAGGTGAGCAGTTCTTC. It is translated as CASQLGEQFF.

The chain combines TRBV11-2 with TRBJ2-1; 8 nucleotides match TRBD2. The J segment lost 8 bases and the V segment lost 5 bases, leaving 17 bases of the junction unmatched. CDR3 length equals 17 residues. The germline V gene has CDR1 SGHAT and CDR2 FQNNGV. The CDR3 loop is CASSQQTRLARVHEQFF. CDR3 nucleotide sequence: TGTGCCAGCAGCCAACAAACCCGACTAGCGAGAGTCCATGAGCAGTTCTTC. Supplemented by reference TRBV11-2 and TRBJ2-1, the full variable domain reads EAGVAQSPRYKIIEKRQSVAFWCNPISGHATLYWYQQILGQGPKLLIQFQNNGVVDDSQLPKDRFSAERLKGVDSTLKIQPAKLEDSAVYLCASSQQTRLARVHEQFFGPGTRLTVL.

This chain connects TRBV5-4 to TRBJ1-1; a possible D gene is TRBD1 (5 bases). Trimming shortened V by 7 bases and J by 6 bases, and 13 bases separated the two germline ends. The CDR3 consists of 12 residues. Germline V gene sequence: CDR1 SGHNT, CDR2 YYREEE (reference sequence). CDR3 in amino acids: CASGGEEAEAFF. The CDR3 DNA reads TGTGCCAGCGGGGGGGAGGAGGCTGAAGCTTTCTTT.

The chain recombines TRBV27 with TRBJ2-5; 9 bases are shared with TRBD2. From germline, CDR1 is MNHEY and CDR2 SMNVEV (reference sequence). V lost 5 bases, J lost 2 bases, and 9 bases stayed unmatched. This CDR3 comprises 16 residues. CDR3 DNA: TGTGCCAGCAGTGTAGTAGCGGGAGCGATACAAGAGACCCAGTACTTC. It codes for CASSVVAGAIQETQYF.

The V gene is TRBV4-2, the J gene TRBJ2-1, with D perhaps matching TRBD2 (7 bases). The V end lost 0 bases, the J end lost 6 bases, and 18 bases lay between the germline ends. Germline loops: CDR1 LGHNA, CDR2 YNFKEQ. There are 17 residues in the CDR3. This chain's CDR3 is CASSQDGTRGAFNEQFF. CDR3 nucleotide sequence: TGTGCCAGCAGCCAAGATGGCACACGGGGGGCGTTCAATGAGCAGTTCTTC.

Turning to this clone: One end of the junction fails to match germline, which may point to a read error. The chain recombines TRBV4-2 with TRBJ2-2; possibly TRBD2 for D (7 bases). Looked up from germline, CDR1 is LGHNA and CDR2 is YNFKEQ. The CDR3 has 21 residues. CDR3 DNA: TGTGCCAGCACCCAAGGAAGTCCCCTTCACGTAGGGGGGGAGGTCACCGGGGAGCTGTTTTTT. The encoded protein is CASTQGSPLHVGGEVTGELFF.

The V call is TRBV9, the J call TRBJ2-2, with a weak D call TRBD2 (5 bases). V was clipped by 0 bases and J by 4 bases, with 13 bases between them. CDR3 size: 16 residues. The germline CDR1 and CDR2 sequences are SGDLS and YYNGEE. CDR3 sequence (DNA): TGTGCCAGCAGCGTAGAGGAGACTCGGGGCACCGGGGAGCTGTTTTTT. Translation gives CASSVEETRGTGELFF.

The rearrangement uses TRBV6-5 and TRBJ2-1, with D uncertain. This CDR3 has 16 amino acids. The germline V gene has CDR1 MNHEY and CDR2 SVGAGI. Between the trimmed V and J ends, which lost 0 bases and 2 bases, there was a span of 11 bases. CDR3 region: CASSYSNAGPYNEQFF. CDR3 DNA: TGTGCCAGCAGTTACTCGAATGCAGGTCCCTACAATGAGCAGTTCTTC.

CDR3 residues: CASSFSTGPYTIYF. CDR3 DNA: TGTGCCAGCAGCTTCTCGACAGGTCCGTACACCATATATTTT. The chain carries TRBV7-8 and TRBJ1-3; D may be TRBD1 (6 bases). The germline gives CDR1 SGHVS, CDR2 FQNEAQ. With 3 bases removed from V and 8 bases from J, the gap between germline ends came to 14 bases. This CDR3 has 14 amino acids.

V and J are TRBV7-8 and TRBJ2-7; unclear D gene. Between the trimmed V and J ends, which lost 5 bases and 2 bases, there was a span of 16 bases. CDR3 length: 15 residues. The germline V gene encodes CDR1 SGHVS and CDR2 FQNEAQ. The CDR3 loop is CASSLGGPATYEQYF. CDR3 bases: TGTGCCAGCAGCCTAGGTGGGCCGGCTACCTACGAGCAGTACTTC.